Shown below are 30 T cell receptor beta chains from a single sample sequenced in a study of PD-1 blockade in classical Hodgkin lymphoma. Time point reported: newly diagnosed, previously untreated cHL patient sample. Clones were sequenced by immunoSEQ multiplex PCR, and TCRdb holds only the in-frame ones, with some missing. The table records about 30,000 clones, 94% of them present only once. The specimen sequenced was peripheral blood mononuclear cells (PBMCs). The receptors here all came from a human donor with classical Hodgkin lymphoma.

This chain connects TRBV11-2 to TRBJ2-3, with D possibly TRBD2 on 6 matching bases. The CDR3 is 14 amino acids. Germline CDR1 is SGHAT and CDR2 is FQNNGV. The germline V and J ends were trimmed by 5 bases and 7 bases, with 16 bases remaining between them. The chain's CDR3 is CASSPERTTHTQYF. The CDR3 DNA is TGTGCCAGCAGCCCAGAGAGGACTACCCATACGCAGTATTTT. The complete variable domain, with remaining parts taken from reference TRBV11-2 and TRBJ2-3, reads EAGVAQSPRYKIIEKRQSVAFWCNPISGHATLYWYQQILGQGPKLLIQFQNNGVVDDSQLPKDRFSAERLKGVDSTLKIQPAKLEDSAVYLCASSPERTTHTQYFGPGTRLTVL.

The chain is built from TRBV7-9 and TRBJ1-1; unclear D gene. CDR1 is SEHNR and CDR2 is FQNEAQ in the germline V gene (reference sequence). This CDR3 is built from 13 residues. V shed 11 bases and J shed 0 bases, with 13 bases lying between them. The CDR3 DNA reads TGTGCCCCAATTCCCCAAATGAACACTGAAGCTTTCTTT. Its protein is CAPIPQMNTEAFF.

The V call is TRBV7-2, the J call TRBJ2-3; TRBD2 matches at 7 bases. From germline, CDR1 is SGHTA and CDR2 FQGNSA. J lost 4 bases, V lost 1 base, and 5 bases had no gene match. The CDR3 length is 15 residues. The CDR3 DNA reads as TGTGCCAGCAGCTTAGTCCAGGCGGGGGCAGATACGCAGTATTTT. Translation: CASSLVQAGADTQYF.

This rearrangement joins TRBV7-8 to TRBJ2-3; D is tentatively TRBD1 or TRBD2 (6 bases each). Germline V gene lookup returns CDR1 SGHVS and CDR2 FQNEAQ. The germline V and J ends were trimmed by 3 bases and 4 bases, with 14 bases remaining between them. CDR3 length: 15 residues. The CDR3 nucleotides read TGTGCCAGCAGCTTGAGGGGGGAGAGGGCAGATACGCAGTATTTT. Its translation: CASSLRGERADTQYF.

The chain joins TRBV5-5 to TRBJ2-7; D is uncertain. With 0 bases removed from V and 10 bases from J, the gap between germline ends came to 8 bases. CDR3 length: 11 residues. Germline CDR1 SGHKS, CDR2 YYEKEE (reference sequence). In DNA, the CDR3 is TGTGCCAGCAGCTTGGTCGGCGGTCAGTACTTC. Protein: CASSLVGGQYF.

The chain joins TRBV9 to TRBJ1-1; 9 positions match TRBD1. The trim removed 4 bases at V and 4 bases at J, leaving 8 bases unmatched. Germline CDR1 and CDR2: SGDLS and YYNGEE. The CDR3 runs to 15 residues. CDR3 amino acids: CASSQRTGEGTEAFF. The CDR3 region has the DNA TGTGCCAGCAGCCAACGGACAGGGGAGGGCACTGAAGCTTTCTTT.

The chain joins TRBV28 to TRBJ1-2, with 7 nucleotides matching TRBD1. Germline CDR1 and CDR2: MDHEN and SYDVKM. CDR3 length equals 17 residues. V shed 4 bases, J shed 0 bases, and the junction held 11 bases outside the gene matches. The CDR3 DNA reads as TGTGCCAGCAGTTCCCTCATCGCCGGGACAGCTAACTATGGCTACACCTTC. It is translated as CASSSLIAGTANYGYTF.

This CDR3 reads CASSPGQGLNTEAFF. The CDR3 DNA reads TGCGCCAGCAGCCCCGGACAGGGGTTGAACACTGAAGCTTTCTTT. This rearrangement joins TRBV5-1 to TRBJ1-1, with TRBD1 identical over 9 bases. The germline V gene has CDR1 SGHRS and CDR2 YFSETQ. The CDR3 runs to 15 residues. With 4 bases clipped from V and 0 bases from J, the junction kept 4 bases outside the gene matches.

The chain links TRBV21-1 to TRBJ2-5; the D call of TRBD2 is as the table states it, not checked on the DNA. TRBV21-1 is listed as a pseudogene. The CDR3 is 19 residues long. The DNA for the CDR3 is TGTGCCAGCAGCAAAGGAGAGGTGACTAGCGGCCCATGGGGAGAGACCCAGTACTTC. Encoded protein: CASSKGEVTSGPWGETQYF.

DNA for the CDR3: TGTGCCAGCAGCTTGATGTGGGGGGGCCCAGATACGCAGTATTTT. Translating it yields CASSLMWGGPDTQYF. The chain carries TRBV5-4 and TRBJ2-3; maybe TRBD2 (7 bases). The germline V and J ends were trimmed by 1 base and 4 bases, with 13 bases remaining between them. The CDR3 loop spans 15 amino acids. Germline-derived CDR1 and CDR2 are SGHNT and YYREEE (reference sequence).

The chain joins TRBV2 to TRBJ1-1; D is undetermined. V shed 6 bases and J shed 1 base, with 6 bases lying between them. The CDR3 contains 12 residues. Germline loops: CDR1 SNHLY, CDR2 FYNNEI. Here the CDR3 reads CASRRQNTEAFF. Here the CDR3 DNA reads TGTGCCAGCAGGCGTCAGAACACTGAAGCTTTCTTT.

The gene calls are TRBV7-3 and TRBJ1-1, with D possibly TRBD1 on 6 matching bases. Germline assignment: CDR1 SGHTA and CDR2 FQGTGA. Trimming took 5 bases from V and 4 from J, leaving 14 bases between them. This CDR3 spans 14 amino acids. The CDR3 coding sequence is TGTGCCAGCAGCGAGAGGGGGGACGGCACTGAAGCTTTCTTT. This gives the protein CASSERGDGTEAFF.

The V and J genes are TRBV4-3 and TRBJ2-5; D is ambiguous. The germline V and J ends were trimmed by 3 bases and 7 bases, with 12 bases remaining between them. This CDR3 is 13 amino acids long. Germline assignment: CDR1 LGHNA and CDR2 YSLEER. CDR3 coding DNA: TGCGCCAGCAGCCAGGCCTATAAAGGGACCCAGTACTTC. Translating gives CASSQAYKGTQYF.

This clone was observed a few times. V gene TRBV5-1 combines with J gene TRBJ2-7, with D unresolved. This CDR3 spans 16 amino acids. Germline V CDR1 and CDR2: SGHRS, YFSETQ. V gave up 0 bases and J gave up 0 bases, with 13 bases separating them. The DNA of the CDR3 is TGCGCCAGCAGCTTGGAGCTCACTGCAAACTCCTACGAGCAGTACTTC. Translation: CASSLELTANSYEQYF.

In its sample, this clone was seen once. The chain recombines TRBV5-4 with TRBJ1-2; 7 bases are shared with TRBD1. Losses at the gene ends were 4 bases for V and 5 bases for J; bases not matched to a gene: 5. This CDR3 has 13 amino acids. Germline V lookup: CDR1 SGHNT, CDR2 YYREEE (reference sequence). The CDR3 region has the DNA TGTGCCAGCAGCCAGACAGGGATGTATGGCTACACCTTC. It codes for CASSQTGMYGYTF.

In this sample, this clone turned up once. The V gene is TRBV6-5, the J gene TRBJ2-1, with 9 bases lining up with TRBD2. J lost 4 bases, V lost 1 base, and 2 bases had no gene match. Germline V gives CDR1 MNHEY, CDR2 SVGAGI. CDR3 length equals 15 residues. As DNA, the CDR3 is TGTGCCAGCAGTTACTGGCGGGAGGGATACAATGAGCAGTTCTTC. It codes for CASSYWREGYNEQFF.

This clone was seen more than once but under ten times. The rearrangement joins TRBV30 to TRBJ2-1, with 8 bases matching TRBD2. This CDR3 has 15 amino acids. J lost 4 bases, V lost 4 bases, and 9 bases had no gene match. CDR1 and CDR2 from the germline V gene are GTSNPN and SVGIG (reference sequence). The CDR3 DNA sequence: TGTGCCTGGATACTTTATGCGGGGGGATACAATGAGCAGTTCTTC. Its translation: CAWILYAGGYNEQFF.

The genes are TRBV29-1 and TRBJ2-2; a possible D gene is TRBD2 (5 bases). This CDR3 contains 17 residues. V lost 6 bases and J lost 0, with 20 bases in between. The germline CDR1 and CDR2 sequences are SQVTM and ANQGSEA. The CDR3 spells CSVPGGHGSPNTGELFF. For the CDR3, the DNA is TGCAGCGTCCCAGGCGGGCACGGCAGTCCGAACACCGGGGAGCTGTTTTTT.

This chain joins TRBV4-1 and TRBJ2-5; 7 bases align to TRBD1. CDR1 and CDR2 from the germline V gene are MGHRA and YSYEKL. The CDR3 sequence is 16 residues long. The ends lost 1 base at V and 6 bases at J; junction bases unmatched: 11. The CDR3 DNA reads as TGCGCCAGCAGCCAAGCGTTACAGGGGAGATCAAAGACCCAGTACTTC. This codes for CASSQALQGRSKTQYF.

DNA of the CDR3: TGTGCCTGGAGTGTACGCGAGACCCCTACACACAATCAGCCCCAGCATTTT. Encoded protein: CAWSVRETPTHNQPQHF. The rearrangement joins TRBV30 to TRBJ1-5, with D unresolved. This CDR3 has 17 residues. V lost 0 bases and J 3 bases, leaving 18 bases between the germline ends. The germline V gene encodes CDR1 GTSNPN and CDR2 SVGIG (reference sequence).

For the CDR3, the DNA is TGTGCCAGCAGCTTAGCTAGCACAGGGGTGAACACTGAAGCTTTCTTT. It is translated as CASSLASTGVNTEAFF. The J gene is TRBJ1-1, the V gene TRBV7-2; TRBD1 matches at 7 bases. Trimming cost V 0 bases and J 0 bases; bases outside gene matches: 4. Germline V lookup: CDR1 SGHTA, CDR2 FQGNSA. This CDR3 region has 16 residues.

V gene TRBV6-1 combines with J gene TRBJ2-2, with a possible D match to TRBD1 (5 bases). The germline V gene encodes CDR1 MNHNS and CDR2 SASEGT. This CDR3 spans 16 amino acids. V was clipped by 4 bases and J by 6 bases, with 18 bases between them. The CDR3 coding sequence is TGTGCCAGCAGTGCGGCAGGGTATTATAACGCCGGGGAGCTGTTTTTT. It yields the protein CASSAAGYYNAGELFF.

J is TRBJ2-6 and V is TRBV2; the D gene is possibly TRBD2 (5 bases). The CDR3 runs 18 residues. V lost 8 bases and J lost 0, with 20 bases in between. Germline V lookup: CDR1 SNHLY, CDR2 FYNNEI. The CDR3 region has the DNA TGTGCCAGCGAGAGGGCAGGCACCTCAGGCTCTGGGGCCAACGTCCTGACTTTC. This encodes CASERAGTSGSGANVLTF. Full variable domain (remainder filled in from reference TRBV2 and TRBJ2-6): EPEVTQTPSHQVTQMGQEVILRCVPISNHLYFYWYRQILGQKVEFLVSFYNNEISEKSEIFDDQFSVERPDGSNFTLKIRSTKLEDSAMYFCASERAGTSGSGANVLTFGAGSRLTVL.

In nucleotides, the CDR3 is TGTGCCAGCAGCTTGCGGGGCCGTCCTGAAGCTTTCTTT. Translated: CASSLRGRPEAFF. J is TRBJ1-1 and V is TRBV5-6; D might be TRBD1 (5 bases). This CDR3 region has 13 residues. The germline V gene encodes CDR1 SGHDT and CDR2 YYEEEE. V was clipped by 1 base and J by 6 bases, with 10 bases between them.

The CDR3 loop is CASSSQTEGSDTQYF. In DNA, the CDR3 is TGTGCCAGCAGCTCCCAGACGGAGGGCTCAGATACGCAGTATTTT. This sequence joins TRBV11-1 and TRBJ2-3, with D perhaps matching TRBD2 (6 bases). Germline V lookup: CDR1 SGHAT, CDR2 FQDESV (reference sequence). This CDR3 is built from 15 residues. Trimming removed 4 bases from V and 4 bases from J, with 15 bases in between.

Here the CDR3 reads CAWSVDRGYEQYF. In nucleotides, the CDR3 is TGTGCCTGGAGTGTAGACAGGGGTTACGAGCAGTACTTC. The rearrangement joins TRBV30 to TRBJ2-7, with 8 bases lining up with TRBD1. The CDR3 extends over 13 amino acids. The germline V gene has CDR1 GTSNPN and CDR2 SVGIG (reference sequence). V was pared by 0 bases and J by 4 bases, with 2 bases of the junction left unmatched. Complete variable domain (other parts from reference TRBV30 and TRBJ2-7): SQTIHQWPATLVQPVGSPLSLECTVEGTSNPNLYWYRQAAGRGLQLLFYSVGIGQISSEVPQNLSASRPQDRQFILSSKKLLLSDSGFYLCAWSVDRGYEQYFGPGTRLTVT.

This clone was seen just once. V gene TRBV27 combines with J gene TRBJ2-1; 8 bases are a match to TRBD2. The CDR3 has 15 amino acids. CDR1 is MNHEY, CDR2 SMNVEV, per germline (reference sequence). The J segment lost 0 bases and the V segment lost 7 bases, leaving 5 bases of the junction unmatched. The CDR3 DNA sequence: TGTGCCAGCACCATAGCGGGATACTCCTACAATGAGCAGTTCTTC. Encoded protein: CASTIAGYSYNEQFF.

The chain joins TRBV7-9 to TRBJ1-1, with TRBD1 matching 8 bases. The CDR3 covers 15 residues. The V gene end was trimmed by 4 bases and the J gene end by 10 bases; junction bases not matched to a gene: 14. Looked up from germline, CDR1 is SEHNR and CDR2 is FQNEAQ (reference sequence). Written as DNA, the CDR3 is TGTGCCAGCAGCTACTCGGACAGGGAAAGGCTTAGAGCTTTCTTT. Translation: CASSYSDRERLRAFF.

The chain couples TRBV7-9 to TRBJ2-3, with a weak D call TRBD2 (5 bases). CDR1 is SEHNR, CDR2 FQNEAQ, per germline (reference sequence). Trimming pared 1 base from V and 4 bases from J, leaving 9 bases between. There are 14 residues in the CDR3. CDR3: CASSLGAGADTQYF. CDR3 DNA: TGTGCCAGCAGCTTAGGGGCGGGCGCAGATACGCAGTATTTT.

V gene TRBV27 combines with J gene TRBJ2-7; D not resolved. This CDR3 is built from 14 residues. Germline CDR1 is MNHEY and CDR2 is SMNVEV (reference sequence). V lost 1 base, J lost 2 bases, and 9 bases lay in between. CDR3 DNA: TGTGCCAGCAGTTTATGGCCGGGCCCCTACGAGCAGTACTTC. Encoded protein: CASSLWPGPYEQYF.